What follows are 25 T cell receptor beta chains derived from one specimen sequenced in a study of CD4+ T cells in melanoma. Generated by immunoSEQ multiplex PCR, the TCRdb table keeps only in-frame clones and is missing some. This repertoire shows about 140,000 clones, over 90% found once; its top ten account for approximately 1.4%. The receptors here all came from a human donor with melanoma.

This clone showed up just once. The chain employs TRBV27 and TRBJ2-7, with D uncertain. This CDR3 spans 14 amino acids. Looked up from germline, CDR1 is MNHEY and CDR2 is SMNVEV (reference sequence). V lost 6 bases to trimming and J lost 2 bases, with 14 bases between them. CDR3 sequence reads: CASRPMGKAYEQYF. As DNA, the CDR3 is TGTGCCAGCAGACCCATGGGGAAAGCCTACGAGCAGTACTTC.

This clone was observed a single time. This chain joins TRBV5-1 and TRBJ2-7, with a possible D match to TRBD2 (5 bases). The CDR3 totals 14 residues. The germline V gene encodes CDR1 SGHRS and CDR2 YFSETQ. Trimming cost V 5 bases and J 0 bases, with 12 bases left between them. This chain's CDR3 is CASRREDLSYEQYF. The CDR3 bases are TGCGCCAGCAGACGGGAAGACCTCTCCTACGAGCAGTACTTC.

The J gene is TRBJ2-5, the V gene TRBV7-6; D remains unclear. The CDR3 has 15 amino acids. Germline V lookup: CDR1 SGHVS, CDR2 FNYEAQ. Trimming removed 4 bases from V and 0 bases from J, with 12 bases in between. The CDR3 loop reads CASSWARRNQETQYF. The CDR3, as DNA: TGTGCCAGCAGCTGGGCCAGGCGAAACCAAGAGACCCAGTACTTC.

The V gene is TRBV4-1, the J gene TRBJ2-7; 9 nucleotides match TRBD1. Germline V gene lookup returns CDR1 MGHRA and CDR2 YSYEKL. The V gene end was trimmed by 1 base and the J gene end by 1 base; junction bases not matched to a gene: 5. CDR3 length equals 16 residues. The CDR3 sequence: CASSQGTGAESYEQYF. CDR3 nucleotides: TGCGCCAGCAGCCAAGGGACAGGGGCCGAATCCTACGAGCAGTACTTC.

The J gene is TRBJ2-1, the V gene TRBV10-3; 11 positions match TRBD2. This CDR3 is built from 16 residues. In germline, CDR1 is ENHRY, CDR2 SYGVKD. The V segment lost 1 base and the J segment 5 bases; nucleotides outside the gene matches: 4. CDR3 coding DNA: TGTGCCATCAGTGAGTGGTTAGCGGGGGGGGACAATGAGCAGTTCTTC. Encoded protein: CAISEWLAGGDNEQFF.

V is TRBV2 and J is TRBJ1-3; a possible D gene is TRBD1 (6 bases). This CDR3 region has 15 residues. CDR1 and CDR2 from the germline V gene are SNHLY and FYNNEI. The V and J ends lost 6 bases and 0 bases respectively, with 12 bases between them. In DNA, the CDR3 is TGTGCCAGCAGGGAGACAGGAAGCTCTGGAAACACCATATATTTT. It yields the protein CASRETGSSGNTIYF.

V usage is TRBV5-6 and J usage is TRBJ2-6; 7 bases align to TRBD1. V dropped 0 bases and J dropped 4; count of bases not matched to a gene: 4. Germline CDR1 is SGHDT and CDR2 is YYEEEE. This CDR3 comprises 16 residues. The CDR3 DNA is TGTGCCAGCAGCTTGGCAGGGGGTCGCGGGGCCAACGTCCTGACTTTC. Amino acid sequence: CASSLAGGRGANVLTF. Filled out from reference TRBV5-6 and TRBJ2-6, the complete variable domain reads DAGVTQSPTHLIKTRGQQVTLRCSPKSGHDTVSWYQQALGQGPQFIFQYYEEEERQRGNFPDRFSGHQFPNYSSELNVNALLLGDSALYLCASSLAGGRGANVLTFGAGSRLTVL.

The chain combines TRBV27 with TRBJ2-7; 7 bases are shared with TRBD1. Germline V gene data show CDR1 as MNHEY and CDR2 as SMNVEV (reference sequence). Trimming cost V 3 bases and J 2 bases; bases outside gene matches: 4. The CDR3 covers 14 residues. As DNA, the CDR3 is TGTGCCAGCAGTTTGCGAGGGGGCACCTACGAGCAGTACTTC. This codes for CASSLRGGTYEQYF.

This clone was seen a handful of times. V and J are TRBV2 and TRBJ2-4; D unclear. V shed 6 bases and J shed 0 bases, with 15 bases lying between them. Germline CDR1 and CDR2: SNHLY and FYNNEI. CDR3 size: 16 residues. In DNA form, the CDR3 reads TGTGCCAGCAGACCCGAAAGATGGGTAGCCAAAAACATTCAGTACTTC. Translating gives CASRPERWVAKNIQYF.

The chain employs TRBV28 and TRBJ2-2; TRBD2 agrees at 10 bases. CDR1 is MDHEN, CDR2 SYDVKM, per germline. V trimming: 6 bases; J trimming: 2 bases; junction bases outside the gene matches: 6. The CDR3 sequence is 16 residues long. The CDR3 nucleotides read TGTGCCAGCAGACCCGGACTAGCGGCCAACACCGGGGAGCTGTTTTTT. Protein product: CASRPGLAANTGELFF.

The rearrangement links TRBV5-5 to TRBJ1-2; D uncertain. Trimming cost V 1 base and J 5 bases, with 9 bases left between them. The CDR3 covers 13 residues. Germline loops: CDR1 SGHKS, CDR2 YYEKEE (reference sequence). DNA for the CDR3: TGTGCCAGCAGCTTGCCCCCTTCTTATGGCTACACCTTC. Translation gives CASSLPPSYGYTF.

For the CDR3, the DNA is TGTGCCAGCAGCTTCGGACTAGCGGGGGCCTCTAGCACAGATACGCAGTATTTT. Amino acids: CASSFGLAGASSTDTQYF. This sequence joins TRBV5-4 and TRBJ2-3; 13 bases align to TRBD2. The CDR3 sequence is 18 residues long. J was trimmed by 0 bases and V by 2 bases; bases with no gene match: 6. Germline V CDR1 and CDR2: SGHNT, YYREEE (reference sequence).

The rearrangement links TRBV2 to TRBJ1-1; possibly TRBD1 for D (6 bases). V dropped 2 bases and J dropped 11 bases, with 9 bases sitting between them. CDR1 and CDR2 (germline): SNHLY, FYNNEI. The length of the CDR3 is 11 residues. CDR3 sequence: CASSETGFAFF. The CDR3 DNA follows: TGTGCCAGCAGTGAAACAGGGTTCGCTTTCTTT.

This clone has just one count. The CDR3 coding sequence is TGTGCCAGCAAAATCTCCCAGAACACCGGGGAGCTGTTTTTT. Its protein product is CASKISQNTGELFF. This sequence joins TRBV7-3 and TRBJ2-2; no definite D call. Trimming cost V 7 bases and J 1 base, with 10 bases left between them. There are 14 residues in the CDR3. Per germline, CDR1 SGHTA and CDR2 FQGTGA.

The genes are TRBV5-1 and TRBJ2-2; D gene ambiguous. The CDR3 has 15 amino acids. CDR1 is SGHRS and CDR2 is YFSETQ in the germline V gene. V shed 2 bases and J shed 1 base, with 9 bases lying between them. This CDR3 is CASSFVWGNTGELFF. CDR3 sequence (DNA): TGCGCCAGCAGCTTCGTGTGGGGGAACACCGGGGAGCTGTTTTTT.

This chain uses TRBV5-1 with TRBJ2-7; D is tentatively TRBD1 or TRBD2 (6 bases each). CDR3 length: 17 residues. Germline CDR1 reads SGHRS; CDR2 reads YFSETQ. V was clipped by 0 bases and J by 4 bases, with 20 bases between them. CDR3 sequence reads: CASSLGRDTVSGYEQYF. In DNA, the CDR3 is TGCGCCAGCAGCTTGGGGCGGGACACCGTAAGCGGGTACGAGCAGTACTTC.

This rearrangement joins TRBV7-8 to TRBJ2-7; D remains ambiguous. This CDR3 is 14 amino acids long. Per the germline V gene, CDR1 is SGHVS and CDR2 is FQNEAQ. V was pared by 1 base and J by 1 base, with 8 bases between. This CDR3 reads CASSLVGRSYEQYF. CDR3 nucleotide sequence: TGTGCCAGCAGCTTAGTGGGCAGATCCTACGAGCAGTACTTC.

As for this clone: This sample includes further DNA sequences coding for the same CDR3. The CDR3 bases are TGCGCCAGCAGCTTGGACCGAAACTATGGCTACACCTTC. The encoded protein is CASSLDRNYGYTF. V and J are TRBV5-1 and TRBJ1-2; D call uncertain. The V gene's germline CDR1 is SGHRS and CDR2 YFSETQ. The CDR3 totals 13 residues. V lost 0 bases and J 2 bases, leaving 5 bases between the germline ends.

The chain is built from TRBV7-6 and TRBJ2-5; 12 positions agree with TRBD2. This CDR3 contains 16 residues. Per the germline V gene, CDR1 is SGHVS and CDR2 is FNYEAQ. J was trimmed by 3 bases and V by 2 bases; bases with no gene match: 4. The CDR3: CASSLFRLAGEETQYF. Written as DNA, the CDR3 is TGTGCCAGCAGCTTATTCAGACTAGCGGGGGAAGAGACCCAGTACTTC.

This sequence joins TRBV29-1 and TRBJ2-1; 7 positions match TRBD2. The CDR3 has 15 residues. Germline V gives CDR1 SQVTM, CDR2 ANQGSEA. After removal of 7 bases from V and 1 base from J, the junction contained 10 bases not matched to a gene. Written as DNA, the CDR3 is TGCAGCGCGGGGGGTACTAGTCGTTCCTACAATGAGCAGTTCTTC. This codes for CSAGGTSRSYNEQFF.

The rearrangement uses TRBV5-1 and TRBJ1-1; D is unclear. Trimming stripped 0 bases from V and 1 base from J, with 10 bases between. The CDR3 spans 15 residues. Germline-derived CDR1 and CDR2 are SGHRS and YFSETQ. The CDR3, as DNA: TGCGCCAGCAGCTTGGTAGGGCGGGCGAACACTGAAGCTTTCTTT. Its translation is CASSLVGRANTEAFF.

The CDR3: CASSLPGTGTENIQYF. CDR3 sequence (DNA): TGTGCCAGCAGCTTGCCGGGGACAGGGACGGAAAACATTCAGTACTTC. The chain recombines TRBV5-6 with TRBJ2-4; 9 nucleotides line up with TRBD1. This CDR3 comprises 16 residues. J was trimmed by 5 bases and V by 1 base; bases with no gene match: 7. Germline values: CDR1 SGHDT, CDR2 YYEEEE.

This rearrangement joins TRBV7-8 to TRBJ2-5; the D gene is possibly TRBD1 (5 bases). Trimming took off 6 bases at V and 2 bases at J, with 10 bases between the two ends. The CDR3 length is 13 residues. Germline V gene lookup returns CDR1 SGHVS and CDR2 FQNEAQ. The CDR3 DNA reads as TGTGCCAGCAGAGCGACAGATCAAGAGACCCAGTACTTC. It encodes CASRATDQETQYF.

This chain links TRBV6-1 with TRBJ1-2, with D perhaps matching TRBD1 (5 bases). Germline CDR1 MNHNS, CDR2 SASEGT. Trimming left V 5 bases short and J 8 bases short, with 15 bases between. The CDR3 consists of 13 residues. The CDR3 reads CASSPRQGEGYTF. The CDR3 DNA is TGTGCCAGCAGTCCCCGGCAGGGTGAAGGCTACACCTTC.

This clone appeared a few times. V usage is TRBV11-2 and J usage is TRBJ1-1; 8 bases agree with TRBD1. After removal of 5 bases from V and 4 bases from J, the junction contained 9 bases not matched to a gene. The CDR3 extends over 15 amino acids. The germline gives CDR1 SGHAT, CDR2 FQNNGV. This chain's CDR3 is CASSTDRVKVTEAFF. The CDR3 nucleotides are TGTGCCAGCAGCACGGACAGGGTGAAGGTCACTGAAGCTTTCTTT.